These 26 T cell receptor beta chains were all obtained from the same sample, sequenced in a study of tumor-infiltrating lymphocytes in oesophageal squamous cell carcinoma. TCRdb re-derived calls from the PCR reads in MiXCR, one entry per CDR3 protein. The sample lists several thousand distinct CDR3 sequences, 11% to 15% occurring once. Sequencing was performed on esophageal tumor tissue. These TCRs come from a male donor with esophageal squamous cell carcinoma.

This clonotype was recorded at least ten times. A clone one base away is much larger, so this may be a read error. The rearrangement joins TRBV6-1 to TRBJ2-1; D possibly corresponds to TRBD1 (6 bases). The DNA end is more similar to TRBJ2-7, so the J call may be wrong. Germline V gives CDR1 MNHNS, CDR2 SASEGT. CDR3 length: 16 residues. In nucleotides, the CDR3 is TGTGCCAGCAGTGAACTGCTGGGGGCCTCCTACAATGAGCAGTACTTC. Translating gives CASSELLGASYNEQYF.

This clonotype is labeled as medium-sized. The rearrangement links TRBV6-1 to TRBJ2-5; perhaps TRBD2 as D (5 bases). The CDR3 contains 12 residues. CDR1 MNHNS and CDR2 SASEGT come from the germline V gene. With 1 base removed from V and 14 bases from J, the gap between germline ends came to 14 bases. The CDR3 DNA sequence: TGTGCCAGCAGTGAAGTGTCTTCGGGGTTTTACTTC. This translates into CASSEVSSGFYF.

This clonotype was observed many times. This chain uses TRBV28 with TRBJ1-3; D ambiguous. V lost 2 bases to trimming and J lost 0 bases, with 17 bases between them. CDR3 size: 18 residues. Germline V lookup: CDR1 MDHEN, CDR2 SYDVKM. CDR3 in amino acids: CASSLGPGAGRSGNTIYF. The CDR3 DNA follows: TGTGCCAGCAGTTTAGGGCCGGGAGCCGGACGCTCTGGAAACACCATATATTTT.

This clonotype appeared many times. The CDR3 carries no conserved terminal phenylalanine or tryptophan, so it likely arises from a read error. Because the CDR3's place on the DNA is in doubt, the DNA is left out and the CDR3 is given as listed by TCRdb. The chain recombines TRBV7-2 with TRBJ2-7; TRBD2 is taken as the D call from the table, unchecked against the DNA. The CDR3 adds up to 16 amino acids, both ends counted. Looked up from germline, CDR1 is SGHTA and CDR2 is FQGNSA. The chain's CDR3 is CASSLAHSNKGYTFGS.

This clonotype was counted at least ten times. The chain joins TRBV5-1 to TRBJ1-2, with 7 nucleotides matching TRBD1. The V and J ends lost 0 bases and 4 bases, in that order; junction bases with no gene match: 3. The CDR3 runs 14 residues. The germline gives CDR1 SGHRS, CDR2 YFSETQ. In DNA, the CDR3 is TGCGCCAGCAGCTTGGGGAGGGGGCGCTATGGCTACACCTTC. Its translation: CASSLGRGRYGYTF.

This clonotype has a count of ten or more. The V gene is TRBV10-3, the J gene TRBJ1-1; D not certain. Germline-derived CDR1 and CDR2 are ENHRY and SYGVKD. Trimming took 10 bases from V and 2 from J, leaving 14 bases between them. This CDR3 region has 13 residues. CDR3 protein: CATCFEGNTEAFF. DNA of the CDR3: TGTGCCACATGTTTTGAGGGTAACACTGAAGCTTTCTTT.

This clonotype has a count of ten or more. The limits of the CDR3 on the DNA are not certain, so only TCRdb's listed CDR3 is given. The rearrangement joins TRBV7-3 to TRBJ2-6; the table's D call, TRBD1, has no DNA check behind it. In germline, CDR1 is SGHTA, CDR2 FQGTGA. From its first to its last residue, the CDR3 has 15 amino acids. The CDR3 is CASSLKGALWLHLRF.

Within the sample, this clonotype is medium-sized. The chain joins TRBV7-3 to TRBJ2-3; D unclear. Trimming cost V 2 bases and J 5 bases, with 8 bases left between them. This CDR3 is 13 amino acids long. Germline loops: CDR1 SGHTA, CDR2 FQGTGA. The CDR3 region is CASSLSPGDTQYF. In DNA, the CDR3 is TGTGCCAGCAGCTTATCCCCTGGAGATACGCAGTATTTT. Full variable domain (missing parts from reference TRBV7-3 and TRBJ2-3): GAGVSQTPSNKVTEKGKYVELRCDPISGHTALYWYRQSLGQGPEFLIYFQGTGAADDSGLPNDRFFAVRPEGSVSTLKIQRTERGDSAVYLCASSLSPGDTQYFGPGTRLTVL.

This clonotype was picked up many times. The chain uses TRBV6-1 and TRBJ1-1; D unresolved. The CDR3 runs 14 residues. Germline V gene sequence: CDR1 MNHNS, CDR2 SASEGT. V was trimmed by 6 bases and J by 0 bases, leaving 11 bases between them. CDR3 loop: CASRWLALNTEAFF. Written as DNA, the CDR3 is TGTGCCAGCAGGTGGTTGGCTTTGAACACTGAAGCTTTCTTT.

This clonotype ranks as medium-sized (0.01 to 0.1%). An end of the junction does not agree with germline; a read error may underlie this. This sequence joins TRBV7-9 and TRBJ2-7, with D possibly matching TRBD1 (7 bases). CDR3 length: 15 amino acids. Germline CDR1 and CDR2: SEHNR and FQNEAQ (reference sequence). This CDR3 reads CASSPSGDSSSPLHF. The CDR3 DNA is TGTGCCAGCAGCCCGTCGGGGGACAGTAGTTCACCCCTCCACTTC.

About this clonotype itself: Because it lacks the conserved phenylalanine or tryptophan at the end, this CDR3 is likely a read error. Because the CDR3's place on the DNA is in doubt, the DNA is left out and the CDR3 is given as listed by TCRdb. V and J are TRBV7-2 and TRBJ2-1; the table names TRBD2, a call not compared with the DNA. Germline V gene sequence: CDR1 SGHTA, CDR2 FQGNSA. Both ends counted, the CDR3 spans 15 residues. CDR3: CARSGLATRQNGEFV.

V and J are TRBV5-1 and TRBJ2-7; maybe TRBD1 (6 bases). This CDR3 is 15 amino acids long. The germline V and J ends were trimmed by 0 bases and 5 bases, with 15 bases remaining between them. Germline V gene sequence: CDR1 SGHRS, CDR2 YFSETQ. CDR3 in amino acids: CASSLAGDPQHEQYF. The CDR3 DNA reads TGCGCCAGCAGCTTGGCAGGGGATCCCCAGCACGAGCAGTACTTC.

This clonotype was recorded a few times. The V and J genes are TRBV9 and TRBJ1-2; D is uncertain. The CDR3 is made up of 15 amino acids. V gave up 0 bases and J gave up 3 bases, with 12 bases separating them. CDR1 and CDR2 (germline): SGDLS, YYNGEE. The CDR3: CASSVGPAGDYGYTF. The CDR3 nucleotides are TGTGCCAGCAGCGTAGGTCCGGCTGGGGACTATGGCTACACCTTC.

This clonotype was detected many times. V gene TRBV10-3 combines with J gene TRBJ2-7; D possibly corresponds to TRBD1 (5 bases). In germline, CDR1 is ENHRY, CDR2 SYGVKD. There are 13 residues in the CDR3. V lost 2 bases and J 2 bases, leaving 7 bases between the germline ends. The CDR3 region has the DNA TGTGCCATCAGTGAGGACAGAGCCTACGAGCAGTACTTC. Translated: CAISEDRAYEQYF.

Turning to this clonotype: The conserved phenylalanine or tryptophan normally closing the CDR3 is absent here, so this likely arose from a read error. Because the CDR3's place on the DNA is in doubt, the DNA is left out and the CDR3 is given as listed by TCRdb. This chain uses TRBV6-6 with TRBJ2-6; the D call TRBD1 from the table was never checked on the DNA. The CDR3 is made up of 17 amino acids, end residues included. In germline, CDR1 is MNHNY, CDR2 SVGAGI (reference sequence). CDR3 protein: CASRFNIILRGVLTFGA.

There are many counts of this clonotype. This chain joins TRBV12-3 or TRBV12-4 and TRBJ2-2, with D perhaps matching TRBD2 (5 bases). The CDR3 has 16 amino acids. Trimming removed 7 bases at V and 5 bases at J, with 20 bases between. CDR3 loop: CASTLQTGRWTGELFF. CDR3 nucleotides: TGTGCCAGCACCCTGCAAACGGGAAGGTGGACCGGGGAGCTGTTTTTT.

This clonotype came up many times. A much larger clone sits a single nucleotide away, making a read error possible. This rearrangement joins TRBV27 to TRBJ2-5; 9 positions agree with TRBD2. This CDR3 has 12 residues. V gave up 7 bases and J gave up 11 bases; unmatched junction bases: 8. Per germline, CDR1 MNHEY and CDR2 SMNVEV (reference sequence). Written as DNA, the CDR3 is TGTGCCAGCAAGCGGGGGGTTTATGAGCAGTACTTC. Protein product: CASKRGVYEQYF.

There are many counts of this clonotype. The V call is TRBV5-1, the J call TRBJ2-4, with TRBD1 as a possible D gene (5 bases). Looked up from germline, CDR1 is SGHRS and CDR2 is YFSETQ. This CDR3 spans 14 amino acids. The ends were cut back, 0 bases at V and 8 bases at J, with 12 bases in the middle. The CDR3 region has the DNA TGCGCCAGCAGCTTGGACAGGTTGGTGGACATTCAGTACTTC. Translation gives CASSLDRLVDIQYF.

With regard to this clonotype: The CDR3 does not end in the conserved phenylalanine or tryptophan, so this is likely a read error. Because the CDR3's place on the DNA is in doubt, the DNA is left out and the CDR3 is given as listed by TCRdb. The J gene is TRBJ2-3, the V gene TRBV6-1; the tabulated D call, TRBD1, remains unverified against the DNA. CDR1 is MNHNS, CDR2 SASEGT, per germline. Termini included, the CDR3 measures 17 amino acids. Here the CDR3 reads CASSQTGGGQETQYFGN.

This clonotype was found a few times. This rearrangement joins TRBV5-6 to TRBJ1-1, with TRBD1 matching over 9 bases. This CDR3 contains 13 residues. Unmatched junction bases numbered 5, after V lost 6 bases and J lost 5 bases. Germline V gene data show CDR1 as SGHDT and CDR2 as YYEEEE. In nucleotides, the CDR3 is TGTGCCAGCACCGGCGACAGGGGGACTGAAGCTTTCTTT. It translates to CASTGDRGTEAFF.

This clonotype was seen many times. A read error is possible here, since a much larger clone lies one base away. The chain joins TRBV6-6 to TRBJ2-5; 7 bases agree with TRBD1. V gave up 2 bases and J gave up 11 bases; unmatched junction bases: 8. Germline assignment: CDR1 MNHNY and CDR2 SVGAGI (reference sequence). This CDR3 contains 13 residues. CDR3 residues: CASSYPDRDEQYF. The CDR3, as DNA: TGTGCCAGCAGTTACCCTGACAGGGATGAGCAGTACTTC.

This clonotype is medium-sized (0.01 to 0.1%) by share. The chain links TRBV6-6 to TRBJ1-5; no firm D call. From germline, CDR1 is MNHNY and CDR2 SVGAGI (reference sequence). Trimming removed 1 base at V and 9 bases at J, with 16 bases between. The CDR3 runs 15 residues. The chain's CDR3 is CASSYFRGERWPQHF. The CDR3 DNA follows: TGTGCCAGCAGTTACTTCAGAGGTGAGAGGTGGCCCCAGCATTTT.

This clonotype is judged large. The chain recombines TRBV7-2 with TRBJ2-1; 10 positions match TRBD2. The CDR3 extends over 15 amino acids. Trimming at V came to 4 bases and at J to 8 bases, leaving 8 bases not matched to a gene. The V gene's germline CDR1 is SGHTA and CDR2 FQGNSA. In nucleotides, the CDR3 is TGTGCCAGCAGCTACGTAGGGCTAGCGGGGGATGAGCAGTTCTTC. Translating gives CASSYVGLAGDEQFF.

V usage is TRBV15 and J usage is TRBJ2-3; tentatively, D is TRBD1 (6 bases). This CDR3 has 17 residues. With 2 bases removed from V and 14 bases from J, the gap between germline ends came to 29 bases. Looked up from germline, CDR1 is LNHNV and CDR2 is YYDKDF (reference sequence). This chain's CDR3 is CATSRSITGISPGELYF. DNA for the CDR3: TGTGCCACCAGCAGATCGATTACAGGGATATCACCCGGGGAGCTGTATTTT.

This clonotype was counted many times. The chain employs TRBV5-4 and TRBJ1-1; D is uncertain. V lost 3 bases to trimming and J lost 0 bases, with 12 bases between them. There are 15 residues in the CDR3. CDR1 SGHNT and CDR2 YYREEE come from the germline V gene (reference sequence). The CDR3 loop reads CASSYLLGVNTEAFF. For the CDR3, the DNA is TGTGCCAGCAGCTACCTGCTCGGGGTGAACACTGAAGCTTTCTTT.

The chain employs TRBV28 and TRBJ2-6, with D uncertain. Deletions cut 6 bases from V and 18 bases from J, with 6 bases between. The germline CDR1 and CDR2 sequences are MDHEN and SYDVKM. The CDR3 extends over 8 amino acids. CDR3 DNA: TGTGCCAGCAGATCCGGGACTTTC. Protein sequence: CASRSGTF.